The rows below give T cell receptor beta chains drawn from one sample of a study of yellow fever vaccine responses in identical twins. One entry per CDR3 protein, called by TCRdb with MiXCR from the RT-PCR reads. The sample includes approximately 9,700 distinct CDR3 sequences, 70% to 90% of them seen just once. Here the sequenced sample was T cells from blood (PBMCs), unsorted or a sorted subset (not recorded which), taken before or after yellow fever vaccination (not recorded which). The receptors shown here come from a woman aged 18-30 years who received the yellow fever vaccine. The CDR3 runs from the conserved cysteine through the conserved F or W. A D gene is named only where the DNA matches it firmly. Part of the rows lack a size; the others show once, few, many or a class for expanded clones.

size: NA
J: TRBJ1-4
V: TRBV4-1
D: NA
DNA: TGCGCCAGCAGCCAAGATGATGTGGTCCTTTCTAATGAAAAACTGTTTTTT
CDR3: CASSQDDVVLSNEKLFF

size: NA
J: TRBJ1-1
V: TRBV29-1
D: NA
DNA: TGCAGCGTTGAAGATCGGGGGGGCTTATCGGCTGAAGCTTTCTTT
CDR3: CSVEDRGGLSAEAFF

size: NA
J: TRBJ2-7
V: TRBV12-3/TRBV12-4
D: TRBD1
DNA: TGTGCCAGCAGTTCCACAAGACAGGGAGTCTACGAGCAGTACTTC
CDR3: CASSSTRQGVYEQYF

size: NA
J: TRBJ2-1
V: TRBV5-6
D: NA
DNA: TGTGCCAGCAGCTTTCGGGGGGCTGGCAATGAGCAGTTCTTC
CDR3: CASSFRGAGNEQFF

size: few
J: TRBJ2-1
V: TRBV12-3/TRBV12-4
D: TRBD2
DNA: TGTGCCAGCAGTCAAGGACTAGCGGGAGTCTTGGTCTTT
CDR3: CASSQGLAGVLVF

size: NA
J: TRBJ2-1
V: TRBV11-2
D: NA
DNA: TGTGCCAGCAGCTTATCCGGGGCCTCCTACAATGAGCAGTTCTTC
CDR3: CASSLSGASYNEQFF

size: NA
J: TRBJ2-1
V: TRBV20-1
D: NA
DNA: TGCAGTGCTCAGTTCCTAAATGAGCAGTTCTTC
CDR3: CSAQFLNEQFF

size: NA
J: TRBJ2-7
V: TRBV20-1
D: TRBD1
DNA: TGCAGTGCTACGGGACAGGGGGCAGAGGAGCAGTACTTC
CDR3: CSATGQGAEEQYF

size: NA
J: TRBJ1-4
V: TRBV5-8
D: TRBD1
DNA: TGTGCCAGCAGCCCCCGTGGACAGGGGAATGAAAAACTGTTTTTT
CDR3: CASSPRGQGNEKLFF

size: few
J: TRBJ2-7
V: TRBV28
D: TRBD1
DNA: TGTGCCACCTGTGGGGACAGAACCTTCGAGCAGTACTTC
CDR3: CATCGDRTFEQYF

size: NA
J: TRBJ2-5
V: TRBV24-1
D: TRBD1
DNA: TGTGCCACCAGTGACGCGACAGGGAAAGAGACCCAGTACTTC
CDR3: CATSDATGKETQYF

size: NA
J: TRBJ2-1
V: TRBV2
D: TRBD1
DNA: TGTGCCAGCAGACAGGGGAGCTCCTACAATGAGCAGTTCTTC
CDR3: CASRQGSSYNEQFF

size: once
J: TRBJ1-5
V: TRBV18
D: NA
DNA: TGTGCCAGCTCACCAAGCGGGGCTAATCAGCCCCAGCATTTT
CDR3: CASSPSGANQPQHF

size: NA
J: TRBJ1-1
V: TRBV27
D: NA
DNA: TGTGCCAGCAGTTTATCTCGGACTGAGAAAGCTTTCTTT
CDR3: CASSLSRTEKAFF

size: NA
J: TRBJ2-1
V: TRBV6-2/TRBV6-3
D: TRBD2
DNA: TGTGCCAGCAGTTACTCGATTGGGACTACCTACAATGAGCAGTTCTTC
CDR3: CASSYSIGTTYNEQFF

size: NA
J: TRBJ2-3
V: TRBV2
D: NA
DNA: TGTGCCAGCAGTGAAGTGGCTAGCACAGATACGCAGTATTTT
CDR3: CASSEVASTDTQYF